The clone carrying this T cell receptor (beta chain) showed up just a few times. The CDR3 is made up of 15 amino acids. Germline assignment: CDR1 SGHTA and CDR2 FQGNSA. J lost 0 bases, V lost 4 bases, and 1 base had no gene match. The sample is drawn from a study of OX40 agonist ivuxolimab in advanced cancers. The data were produced by immunoSEQ multiplex PCR, yet TCRdb's version contains in-frame clones alone and is incomplete. Of 75,000 to 95,000 clones in the sample, 85% to 90% are singletons; the top ten hold less than 4%. The sequences come from CD4+ or CD8+ T cells sorted from blood, collected in a trial of the OX40 agonist ivuxolimab. This clonotype was sampled from an adult with an advanced solid tumor such as melanoma, head and neck, liver or kidney cancer. The V gene is TRBV7-2, the J gene TRBJ1-1; 11 bases agree with TRBD1. CDR3 amino acids: CASSWTGGMNTEAFF. For the CDR3, the DNA is TGTGCCAGCAGCTGGACAGGGGGCATGAACACTGAAGCTTTCTTT.